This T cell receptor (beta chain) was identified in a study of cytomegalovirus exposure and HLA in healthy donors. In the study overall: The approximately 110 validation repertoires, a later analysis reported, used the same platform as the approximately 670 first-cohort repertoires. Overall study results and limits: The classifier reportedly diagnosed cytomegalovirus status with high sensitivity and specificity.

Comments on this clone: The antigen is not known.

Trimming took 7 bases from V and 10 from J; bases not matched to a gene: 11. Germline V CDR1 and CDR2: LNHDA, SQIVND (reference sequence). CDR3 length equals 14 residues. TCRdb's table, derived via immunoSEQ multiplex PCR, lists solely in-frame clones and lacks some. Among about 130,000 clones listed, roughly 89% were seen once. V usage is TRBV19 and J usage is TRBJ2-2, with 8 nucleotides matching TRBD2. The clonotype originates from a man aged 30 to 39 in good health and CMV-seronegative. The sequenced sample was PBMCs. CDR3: CASNPGGVRKELFF. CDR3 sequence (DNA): TGTGCCAGTAACCCCGGGGGGGTAAGGAAGGAGCTGTTTTTT. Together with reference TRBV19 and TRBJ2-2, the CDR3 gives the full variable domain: DGGITQSPKYLFRKEGQNVTLSCEQNLNHDAMYWYRQDPGQGLRLIYYSQIVNDFQKGDIAEGYSVSREKKESFPLTVTSAQKNPTAFYLCASNPGGVRKELFFGEGSRLTVL.